Presented here are 15 T cell receptor beta chains from one specimen sequenced in a study of cytomegalovirus exposure and HLA in healthy donors. TCRdb's table, derived via immunoSEQ multiplex PCR, lists solely in-frame clones and lacks some. The table has 110,000 or so clones, 88% seen once. Sequences were obtained from PBMCs. These TCRs come from a man aged 18-30 years in good health and CMV-seronegative.

This chain connects TRBV27 to TRBJ1-2; D is ambiguous. V lost 8 bases to trimming and J lost 1 base, with 17 bases between them. This CDR3 comprises 15 residues. Germline CDR1 is MNHEY and CDR2 is SMNVEV (reference sequence). The CDR3 protein is CASAFSAGYNYGYTF. As DNA, the CDR3 is TGTGCCAGCGCTTTCTCGGCAGGCTATAACTATGGCTACACCTTC.

The chain is built from TRBV7-6 and TRBJ2-5, with a weak D call TRBD2 (5 bases). Trimming took 5 bases from V and 5 from J, leaving 27 bases between them. The CDR3 is 18 amino acids. CDR1 is SGHVS, CDR2 FNYEAQ, per germline. The CDR3 sequence is CASSAERLGRRGFETQYF. DNA of the CDR3: TGTGCCAGCAGCGCGGAGCGGTTAGGCAGACGCGGGTTTGAGACCCAGTACTTC.

V and J are TRBV5-1 and TRBJ2-2; 9 bases align to TRBD1. This CDR3 has 16 amino acids. V shed 4 bases and J 5 bases; nucleotides not matched to a gene: 9. Looked up from germline, CDR1 is SGHRS and CDR2 is YFSETQ. CDR3 nucleotides: TGCGCCAGCAGCAAGAGACAGGGGGAATCGACCGGGGAGCTGTTTTTT. Its translation: CASSKRQGESTGELFF.

With respect to this clone: The sample has other DNA sequences that encode this CDR3 too. The chain combines TRBV28 with TRBJ2-7; possible D gene TRBD1, 6 bases. The CDR3 is 13 residues long. Deletions cut 6 bases from V and 2 bases from J, with 11 bases between. Germline CDR1 MDHEN, CDR2 SYDVKM. The CDR3 bases are TGTGCCAGCAGGAGGGACACAGCCTACGAGCAGTACTTC. Translating it yields CASRRDTAYEQYF.

The chain uses TRBV7-2 and TRBJ1-1; D possibly corresponds to TRBD1 (6 bases). Per germline, CDR1 SGHTA and CDR2 FQGNSA. There are 14 residues in the CDR3. V dropped 3 bases and J dropped 1 base, with 9 bases sitting between them. The CDR3 coding sequence is TGTGCCAGCAGCTTCACAGGGAGGAACACTGAAGCTTTCTTT. It yields the protein CASSFTGRNTEAFF.

This chain uses TRBV9 with TRBJ2-1; TRBD2 matches at 8 bases. CDR3 length: 18 residues. The ends lost 0 bases at V and 0 bases at J; junction bases unmatched: 8. Germline loops: CDR1 SGDLS, CDR2 YYNGEE. The DNA of the CDR3 is TGTGCCAGCAGCGTAGCCCAGCGGGGGACTAGCTCCTACAATGAGCAGTTCTTC. Its translation: CASSVAQRGTSSYNEQFF. Drawing the rest from reference TRBV9 and TRBJ2-1, the complete variable domain is DSGVTQTPKHLITATGQRVTLRCSPRSGDLSVYWYQQSLDQGLQFLIQYYNGEERAKGNILERFSAQQFPDLHSELNLSSLELGDSALYFCASSVAQRGTSSYNEQFFGPGTRLTVL.

This CDR3 reads CASSGLLGGYNEQFF. CDR3 nucleotide sequence: TGTGCCAGCAGCGGCCTTTTAGGCGGGTACAATGAGCAGTTCTTC. The chain uses TRBV13 and TRBJ2-1; D might be TRBD2 (5 bases). The germline V gene has CDR1 PRHDT and CDR2 FYEKMQ (reference sequence). The V and J ends lost 5 bases and 4 bases respectively, with 15 bases between them. This CDR3 is built from 15 residues.

This chain joins TRBV30 and TRBJ1-2; TRBD1 is a possible D gene (6 bases). CDR1 GTSNPN and CDR2 SVGIG come from the germline V gene (reference sequence). The CDR3 consists of 15 residues. V was cut by 4 bases and J by 8 bases, with 23 bases left in between. CDR3 DNA: TGTGCCTGGAATCTTTTAGGACAGTCGGTCGAAGGCTACACCTTC. This translates into CAWNLLGQSVEGYTF.

This clone was detected only a few times. V is TRBV10-2 and J is TRBJ2-7; 10 bases align to TRBD1. The CDR3 consists of 15 residues. In germline, CDR1 is WSHSY, CDR2 SAAADI. The trim removed 6 bases at V and 5 bases at J, leaving 10 bases unmatched. As DNA, the CDR3 is TGCGCCAGCAGGGACACCGGGACAGGGGCTCACGAGCAGTACTTC. The encoded protein is CASRDTGTGAHEQYF.

The chain is built from TRBV27 and TRBJ2-7; the match to TRBD1 covers 7 bases. The CDR3 loop spans 14 amino acids. CDR1 MNHEY and CDR2 SMNVEV come from the germline V gene (reference sequence). V lost 6 bases and J lost 5; bases outside the gene matches: 10. CDR3 residues: CASSQINRGHEQYF. CDR3 sequence (DNA): TGTGCCAGCAGCCAAATTAACAGGGGCCACGAGCAGTACTTC.

J is TRBJ2-3 and V is TRBV2; 8 nucleotides agree with TRBD1. The V gene end was trimmed by 4 bases and the J gene end by 6 bases; junction bases not matched to a gene: 6. Looked up from germline, CDR1 is SNHLY and CDR2 is FYNNEI. The CDR3 contains 14 residues. The DNA of the CDR3 is TGTGCCAGCAGTGGACAGGGGTTGTTGGATACGCAGTATTTT. The encoded protein is CASSGQGLLDTQYF.

The J gene is TRBJ1-4, the V gene TRBV28; D unclear. The V end lost 3 bases, the J end lost 4 bases, and 9 bases lay between the germline ends. CDR3 size: 14 residues. Germline V gene lookup returns CDR1 MDHEN and CDR2 SYDVKM. The CDR3 DNA is TGTGCCAGCAGTTTGGGCACGTTTAATGAAAAACTGTTTTTT. Amino acid sequence: CASSLGTFNEKLFF.

The DNA for the CDR3 is TGTGCCAGCAGTCCCGACGGGAAGAATCAGCCCCAGCATTTT. Translation: CASSPDGKNQPQHF. The gene calls are TRBV27 and TRBJ1-5; no clear D. This CDR3 spans 14 amino acids. V lost 5 bases, J lost 4 bases, and 12 bases lay in between. CDR1 is MNHEY, CDR2 SMNVEV, per germline (reference sequence).

The chain links TRBV5-1 to TRBJ1-2; D remains unclear. CDR3 length: 18 residues. The germline gives CDR1 SGHRS, CDR2 YFSETQ. The ends were cut back, 0 bases at V and 8 bases at J, with 26 bases in the middle. This CDR3 is CASSLAFVPEGRPGGYTF. DNA of the CDR3: TGCGCCAGCAGCTTGGCCTTCGTCCCGGAGGGCAGGCCGGGGGGCTACACCTTC.

V is TRBV6-1 and J is TRBJ1-2; 7 nucleotides match TRBD1. Per the germline V gene, CDR1 is MNHNS and CDR2 is SASEGT. The length of the CDR3 is 14 residues. The junction had 4 bases not matched to a gene; V was cut back by 2 bases and J by 4 bases. The CDR3 DNA sequence: TGTGCCAGCAGTGAAAGGGGGCTTTTCTATGGCTACACCTTC. Protein sequence: CASSERGLFYGYTF.